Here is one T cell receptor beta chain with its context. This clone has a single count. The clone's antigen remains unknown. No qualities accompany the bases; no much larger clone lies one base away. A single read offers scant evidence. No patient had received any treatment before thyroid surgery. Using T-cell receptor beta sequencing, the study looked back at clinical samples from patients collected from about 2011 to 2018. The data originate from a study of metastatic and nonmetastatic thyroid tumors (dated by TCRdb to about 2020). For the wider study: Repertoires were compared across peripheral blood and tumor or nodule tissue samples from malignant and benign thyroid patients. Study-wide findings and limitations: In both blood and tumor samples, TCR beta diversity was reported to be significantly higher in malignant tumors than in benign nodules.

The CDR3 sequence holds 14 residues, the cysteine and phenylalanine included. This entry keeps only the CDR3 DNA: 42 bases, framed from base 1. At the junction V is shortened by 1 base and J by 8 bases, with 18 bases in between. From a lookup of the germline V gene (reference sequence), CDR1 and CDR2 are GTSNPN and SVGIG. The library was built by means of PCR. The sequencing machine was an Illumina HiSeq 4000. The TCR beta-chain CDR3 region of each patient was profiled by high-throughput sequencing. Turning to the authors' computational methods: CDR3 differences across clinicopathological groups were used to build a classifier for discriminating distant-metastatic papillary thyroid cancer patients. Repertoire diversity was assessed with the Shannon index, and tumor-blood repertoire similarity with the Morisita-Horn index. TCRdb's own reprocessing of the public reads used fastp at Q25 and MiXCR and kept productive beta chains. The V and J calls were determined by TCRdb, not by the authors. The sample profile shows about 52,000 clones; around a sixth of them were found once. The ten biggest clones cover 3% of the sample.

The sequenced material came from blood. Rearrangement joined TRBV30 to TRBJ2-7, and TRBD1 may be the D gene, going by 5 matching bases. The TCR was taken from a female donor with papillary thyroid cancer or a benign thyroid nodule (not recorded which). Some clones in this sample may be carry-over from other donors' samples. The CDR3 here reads CAWSEGAAAPKQYF. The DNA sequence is TGTGCCTGGAGTGAAGGGGCAGCCGCCCCCAAGCAGTACTTC.